Each of the 20 T cell receptor beta chains below was sequenced from the same sample in a study of siplizumab effects on memory and regulatory T cells. Sequencing used immunoSEQ multiplex PCR; TCRdb keeps in-frame clones, though not all of them. This table holds tens of thousands of clones, approximately 97% found once. The sequenced sample consisted of naive CD4+ T cells sorted from blood. Receptors originate from a human donor in good health.

This clone has a single count. The chain joins TRBV12-1 to TRBJ2-7; TRBD1 is the table's D call, not checked against the DNA. TRBV12-1 is a recognized pseudogene. The CDR3 runs to 15 residues. CDR3 DNA sequence: TGTGCCAGCAGCTTTGCAAAGGGGCAAGACTACGAGCAGTACTTC. This codes for CASSFAKGQDYEQYF.

The chain joins TRBV5-6 to TRBJ2-1; the match to TRBD2 covers 11 bases. The germline V gene has CDR1 SGHDT and CDR2 YYEEEE. V was clipped by 1 base and J by 8 bases; unmatched bases: 8. CDR3 length: 16 residues. The CDR3 DNA reads TGTGCCAGCAGCTTGAGAACGACTAGCGGGAAATATGAGCAGTTCTTC. As protein: CASSLRTTSGKYEQFF.

Here the CDR3 reads CASSQDGERTNEQFF. The CDR3 DNA sequence: TGTGCCAGCAGCCAAGACGGGGAGCGGACCAATGAGCAGTTCTTC. This sequence joins TRBV4-2 and TRBJ2-1; D is perhaps TRBD2 (5 bases). Germline lookup yields CDR1 LGHNA and CDR2 YNFKEQ. V was shortened by 0 bases and J by 6 bases, with 12 bases between the two germline ends. The length of the CDR3 is 15 residues.

The chain couples TRBV9 to TRBJ1-1; TRBD1 aligns across 11 bases. The trim removed 4 bases at V and 2 bases at J, leaving 4 bases unmatched. This CDR3 is built from 15 residues. In germline, CDR1 is SGDLS, CDR2 YYNGEE. The CDR3 coding sequence is TGTGCCAGCAGCCTCCGGACAGGGGGCAACACTGAAGCTTTCTTT. It encodes CASSLRTGGNTEAFF.

The genes are TRBV9 and TRBJ1-1; TRBD1 agrees at 9 bases. There are 14 residues in the CDR3. Germline V gene lookup returns CDR1 SGDLS and CDR2 YYNGEE. Losses at the gene ends were 4 bases for V and 4 bases for J; bases not matched to a gene: 5. This CDR3 is CASSKGTGFTEAFF. The CDR3 DNA follows: TGTGCCAGCAGCAAAGGGACAGGGTTCACTGAAGCTTTCTTT.

Here the CDR3 reads CASSWDSTDTQYF. CDR3 DNA sequence: TGTGCCAGCAGCTGGGACTCCACAGATACGCAGTATTTT. The chain recombines TRBV5-6 with TRBJ2-3; TRBD2 might be the D (6 bases). The V end was cut by 3 bases, the J end by 2 bases, with 7 bases between. CDR3 length: 13 residues. Germline CDR1 SGHDT, CDR2 YYEEEE.

The chain has TRBV5-1 and TRBJ2-3; 11 bases agree with TRBD2. The V gene's germline CDR1 is SGHRS and CDR2 YFSETQ. After removal of 2 bases from V and 3 bases from J, the junction contained 2 bases not matched to a gene. This CDR3 has 15 residues. The chain's CDR3 is CASSFGLAGTDTQYF. The CDR3 bases are TGCGCCAGCAGCTTCGGACTAGCGGGTACAGATACGCAGTATTTT.

The V gene is TRBV30, the J gene TRBJ2-7; TRBD2 matches at 9 bases. CDR3 length equals 15 residues. Germline assignment: CDR1 GTSNPN and CDR2 SVGIG (reference sequence). V lost 5 bases, J lost 6 bases, and 14 bases stayed unmatched. CDR3 nucleotide sequence: TGTGCCTGGTCCGCCGCGGGAGGGACTCGGGCCGAGCAGTACTTC. This gives the protein CAWSAAGGTRAEQYF.

V gene TRBV6-6 combines with J gene TRBJ1-5; D gene uncertain. Trimming pared 2 bases from V and 6 bases from J, leaving 8 bases between. CDR1 is MNHNY and CDR2 is SVGAGI in the germline V gene (reference sequence). This CDR3 region has 13 residues. In DNA form, the CDR3 reads TGTGCCAGCAGTTACGACCTGGTTCAGCCCCAGCATTTT. Encoded protein: CASSYDLVQPQHF.

J is TRBJ2-7 and V is TRBV18; 9 bases map to TRBD1. V trimming: 0 bases; J trimming: 5 bases; junction bases outside the gene matches: 5. The CDR3 covers 15 residues. CDR1 is KGHSH and CDR2 is LQKENI in the germline V gene. The CDR3 DNA reads TGTGCCAGCTCACCACCACAGGGGGCGCGAAACGAGCAGTACTTC. It is translated as CASSPPQGARNEQYF.

The chain employs TRBV10-3 and TRBJ2-7, with 10 bases aligning to TRBD2. The V segment lost 2 bases and the J segment 6 bases; nucleotides outside the gene matches: 7. Germline assignment: CDR1 ENHRY and CDR2 SYGVKD. The CDR3 contains 15 residues. CDR3 loop: CAISEGSGRAVEQYF. The CDR3 nucleotides read TGTGCCATCAGTGAGGGGAGCGGGAGGGCGGTCGAGCAGTACTTC.

The chain employs TRBV2 and TRBJ1-1, with TRBD1 matching over 7 bases. In germline, CDR1 is SNHLY, CDR2 FYNNEI. With V trimmed by 6 bases and J by 4 bases, 2 bases remained unmatched. The CDR3 spans 12 residues. CDR3 sequence: CASRGDSTEAFF. In DNA form, the CDR3 reads TGTGCCAGCAGGGGGGACAGCACTGAAGCTTTCTTT.

The gene calls are TRBV19 and TRBJ2-3, with a weak D call TRBD2 (6 bases). V was clipped by 5 bases and J by 0 bases, with 18 bases between them. The CDR3 contains 17 residues. Germline CDR1 and CDR2: LNHDA and SQIVND (reference sequence). CDR3 protein: CASSPEAGLTSTDTQYF. CDR3 sequence (DNA): TGTGCCAGTAGTCCCGAGGCGGGACTTACTAGCACAGATACGCAGTATTTT. The full variable domain, completed using reference TRBV19 and TRBJ2-3, is DGGITQSPKYLFRKEGQNVTLSCEQNLNHDAMYWYRQDPGQGLRLIYYSQIVNDFQKGDIAEGYSVSREKKESFPLTVTSAQKNPTAFYLCASSPEAGLTSTDTQYFGPGTRLTVL.

The rearrangement uses TRBV14 and TRBJ2-1; perhaps D is TRBD1 or TRBD2 (6 bases each). The germline V gene encodes CDR1 SGHDN and CDR2 FVKESK. V lost 5 bases and J lost 4, with 15 bases in between. The CDR3 covers 15 residues. The CDR3 DNA reads as TGTGCCAGCAGCAGGTTGGAGGGGGAATACAATGAGCAGTTCTTC. Translated, it gives CASSRLEGEYNEQFF. The complete variable domain, with remaining parts taken from reference TRBV14 and TRBJ2-1, reads EAGVTQFPSHSVIEKGQTVTLRCDPISGHDNLYWYRRVMGKEIKFLLHFVKESKQDESGMPNNRFLAERTGGTYSTLKVQPAELEDSGVYFCASSRLEGEYNEQFFGPGTRLTVL.

The chain recombines TRBV15 with TRBJ2-1, with 8 bases fitting TRBD1. The germline CDR1 and CDR2 sequences are LNHNV and YYDKDF (reference sequence). The CDR3 is made up of 16 amino acids. J gave up 4 bases and V 5 bases, and 10 bases lay outside the gene matches. The DNA for the CDR3 is TGTGCCACCAGCGAAGGGCCAGGGGGCGCTTACAATGAGCAGTTCTTC. This encodes CATSEGPGGAYNEQFF.

The CDR3 loop reads CASSQTSPGAKSYTF. Written as DNA, the CDR3 is TGCGCCAGCAGCCAAACATCTCCGGGGGCAAAGAGCTACACCTTC. The chain employs TRBV4-3 and TRBJ1-2, with D possibly matching TRBD1 (6 bases). V dropped 2 bases and J dropped 9 bases, with 19 bases sitting between them. CDR3 length equals 15 residues. Per the germline V gene, CDR1 is LGHNA and CDR2 is YSLEER.

The chain recombines TRBV5-5 with TRBJ1-1; possible D gene TRBD1, 5 bases. Trimming took 2 bases from V and 2 from J, leaving 16 bases between them. Looked up from germline, CDR1 is SGHKS and CDR2 is YYEKEE (reference sequence). The CDR3 consists of 16 residues. Here the CDR3 reads CASSFSAGRANTEAFF. The CDR3 region has the DNA TGTGCCAGCAGCTTTTCCGCGGGCAGGGCTAACACTGAAGCTTTCTTT. The entire variable domain, with the rest obtained from reference TRBV5-5 and TRBJ1-1, is as follows: DAGVTQSPTHLIKTRGQQVTLRCSPISGHKSVSWYQQVLGQGPQFIFQYYEKEERGRGNFPDRFSARQFPNYSSELNVNALLLGDSALYLCASSFSAGRANTEAFFGQGTRLTVV.

The chain uses TRBV29-1 and TRBJ2-7, with D possibly matching TRBD1 (7 bases). This CDR3 contains 12 residues. Per germline, CDR1 SQVTM and CDR2 ANQGSEA. Trimming shortened V by 6 bases and J by 2 bases, and 11 bases separated the two germline ends. For the CDR3, the DNA is TGCAGCGTCCAGGGGGGAACCTACGAGCAGTACTTC. Its protein product is CSVQGGTYEQYF.

This chain links TRBV7-9 with TRBJ2-5; D possibly corresponds to TRBD2 (6 bases). V gave up 3 bases and J gave up 4 bases, with 6 bases separating them. The germline gives CDR1 SEHNR, CDR2 FQNEAQ (reference sequence). CDR3 size: 12 residues. The CDR3 DNA sequence: TGTGCCAGCAGCTTCGGGGGAGAGACCCAGTACTTC. Its translation is CASSFGGETQYF.

V is TRBV30 and J is TRBJ1-6; D not resolved. Germline V lookup: CDR1 GTSNPN, CDR2 SVGIG (reference sequence). V lost 5 bases and J 10 bases, leaving 15 bases between the germline ends. The CDR3 is 13 amino acids. CDR3 in amino acids: CAWGHLKGSPLHF. CDR3 DNA: TGTGCCTGGGGGCACTTGAAGGGATCACCCCTCCACTTT.